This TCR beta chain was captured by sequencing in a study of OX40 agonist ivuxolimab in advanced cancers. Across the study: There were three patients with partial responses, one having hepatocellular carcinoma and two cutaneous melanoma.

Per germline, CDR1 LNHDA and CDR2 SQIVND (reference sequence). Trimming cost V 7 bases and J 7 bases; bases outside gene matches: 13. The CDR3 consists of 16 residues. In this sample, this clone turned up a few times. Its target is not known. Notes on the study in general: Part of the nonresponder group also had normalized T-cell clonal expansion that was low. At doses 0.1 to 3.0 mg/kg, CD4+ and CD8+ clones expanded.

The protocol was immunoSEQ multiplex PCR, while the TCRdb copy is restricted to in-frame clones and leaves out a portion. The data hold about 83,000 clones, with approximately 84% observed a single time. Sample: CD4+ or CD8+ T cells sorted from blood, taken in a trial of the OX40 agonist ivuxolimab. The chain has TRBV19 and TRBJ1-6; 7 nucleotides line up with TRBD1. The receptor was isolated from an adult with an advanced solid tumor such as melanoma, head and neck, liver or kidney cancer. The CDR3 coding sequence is TGTGCCAGTACACCGACACAGGGGTATATGAATTCACCCCTCCACTTT. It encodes CASTPTQGYMNSPLHF.